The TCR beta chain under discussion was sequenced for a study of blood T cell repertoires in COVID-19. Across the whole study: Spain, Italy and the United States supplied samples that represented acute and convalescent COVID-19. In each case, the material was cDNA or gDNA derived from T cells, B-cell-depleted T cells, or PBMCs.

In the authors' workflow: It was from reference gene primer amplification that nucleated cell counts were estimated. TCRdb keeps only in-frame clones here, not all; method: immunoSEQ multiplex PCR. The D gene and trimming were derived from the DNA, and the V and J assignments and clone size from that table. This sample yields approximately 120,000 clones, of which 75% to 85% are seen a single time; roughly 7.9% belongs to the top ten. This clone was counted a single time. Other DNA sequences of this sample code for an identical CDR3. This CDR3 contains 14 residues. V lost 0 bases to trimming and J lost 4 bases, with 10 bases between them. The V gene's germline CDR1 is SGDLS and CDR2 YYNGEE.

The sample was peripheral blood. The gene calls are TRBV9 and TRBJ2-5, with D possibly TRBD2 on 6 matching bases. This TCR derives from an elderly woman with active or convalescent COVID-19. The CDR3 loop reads CASSVVGGLETQYF. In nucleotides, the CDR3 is TGTGCCAGCAGCGTAGTTGGGGGGTTAGAGACCCAGTACTTC.